Presented here are 2 T cell receptor beta chains from one specimen sequenced in a study of a mutant IDH1 vaccine in newly diagnosed glioma. Time point in this sample: baseline, week 1 (first vaccination visit). The treatment denotes: pre-vaccination baseline after standard-of-care therapy. Libraries were prepared by immunoSEQ multiplex PCR; TCRdb keeps only in-frame clonotypes and omits some of them. The data hold around 64,000 clones, with 80% to 90% observed a single time. Here the sequenced sample was peripheral blood mononuclear cells (PBMCs), taken from a glioma patient treated with radiotherapy, temozolomide or both. Receptors originate from a woman under 30 with glioma. Some clones in this sample may be carry-over from other donors' samples.

This clone occurred once. The chain is built from TRBV25-1 and TRBJ2-7; no reliable D call. This CDR3 has 17 residues. Germline V gene lookup returns CDR1 MGHDK and CDR2 SYGVNS. Between the trimmed V and J ends, which lost 1 base and 2 bases, there was a span of 18 bases. The CDR3 sequence: CASSESAGVSLAYEQYF. In DNA form, the CDR3 reads TGTGCCAGCAGTGAATCGGCTGGGGTGTCACTGGCCTACGAGCAGTACTTC.

V is TRBV5-1 and J is TRBJ2-2; D unresolved. The CDR3 has 17 amino acids. Trimming cost V 4 bases and J 0 bases, with 16 bases left between them. Germline loops: CDR1 SGHRS, CDR2 YFSETQ. The CDR3 spells CASSPFSGTSNTGELFF. CDR3 DNA: TGCGCCAGCAGCCCCTTTTCGGGCACCTCGAACACCGGGGAGCTGTTTTTT.